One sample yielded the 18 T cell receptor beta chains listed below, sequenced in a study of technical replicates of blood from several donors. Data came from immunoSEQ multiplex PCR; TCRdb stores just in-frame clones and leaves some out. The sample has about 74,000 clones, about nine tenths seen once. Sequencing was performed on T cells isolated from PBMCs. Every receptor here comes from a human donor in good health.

The DNA of the CDR3 is TGTGCCAGCAGTCCCCTAGCGGGAGAACTAGATACGCAGTATTTT. This sequence encodes CASSPLAGELDTQYF. This chain joins TRBV7-3 and TRBJ2-3; TRBD2 agrees at 10 bases. V trimming: 6 bases; J trimming: 5 bases; junction bases outside the gene matches: 8. The CDR3 has 15 residues. Looked up from germline, CDR1 is SGHTA and CDR2 is FQGTGA.

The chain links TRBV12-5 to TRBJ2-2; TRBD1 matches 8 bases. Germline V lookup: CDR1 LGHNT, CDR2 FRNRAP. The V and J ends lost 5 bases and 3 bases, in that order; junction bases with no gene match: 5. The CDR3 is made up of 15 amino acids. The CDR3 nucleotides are TGTGCTAGTGGTCGCGGACAGGGAGACACCGGGGAGCTGTTTTTT. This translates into CASGRGQGDTGELFF.

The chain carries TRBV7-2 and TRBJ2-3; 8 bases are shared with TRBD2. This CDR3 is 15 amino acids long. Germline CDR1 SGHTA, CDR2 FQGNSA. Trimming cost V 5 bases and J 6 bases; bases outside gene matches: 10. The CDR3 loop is CASSPGSGRVDTQYF. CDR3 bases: TGTGCCAGCAGCCCGGGGAGCGGGAGAGTGGATACGCAGTATTTT.

Here the CDR3 reads CAIPWDREGRTQYF. CDR3 nucleotide sequence: TGTGCCATCCCGTGGGACAGGGAGGGGAGAACGCAGTATTTT. The chain couples TRBV2 to TRBJ2-3; 9 bases fit TRBD1. This CDR3 is built from 14 residues. Germline CDR1 and CDR2: SNHLY and FYNNEI. The trim removed 10 bases at V and 9 bases at J, leaving 14 bases unmatched.

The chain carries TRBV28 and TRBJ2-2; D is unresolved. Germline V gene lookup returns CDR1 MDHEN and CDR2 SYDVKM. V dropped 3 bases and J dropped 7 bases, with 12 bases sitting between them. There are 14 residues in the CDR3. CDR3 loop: CASSFIGLGGELFF. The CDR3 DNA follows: TGTGCCAGCAGTTTCATCGGGTTGGGCGGGGAGCTGTTTTTT.

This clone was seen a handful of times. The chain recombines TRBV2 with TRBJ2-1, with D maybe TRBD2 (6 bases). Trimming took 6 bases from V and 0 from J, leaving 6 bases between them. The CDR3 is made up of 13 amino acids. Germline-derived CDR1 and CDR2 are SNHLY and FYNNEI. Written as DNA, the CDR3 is TGTGCCAGCAGGCGGGACTCCTACAATGAGCAGTTCTTC. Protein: CASRRDSYNEQFF.

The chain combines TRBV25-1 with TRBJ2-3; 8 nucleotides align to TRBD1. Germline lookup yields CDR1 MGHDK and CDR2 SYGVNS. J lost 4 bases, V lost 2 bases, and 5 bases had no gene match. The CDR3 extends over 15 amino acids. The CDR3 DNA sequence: TGTGCCAGCAGTGAACAAGGACAGGGAGCAGATACGCAGTATTTT. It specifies CASSEQGQGADTQYF.

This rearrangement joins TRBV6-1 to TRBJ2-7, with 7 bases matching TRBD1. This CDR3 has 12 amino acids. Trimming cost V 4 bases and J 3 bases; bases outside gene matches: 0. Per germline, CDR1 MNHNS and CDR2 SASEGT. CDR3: CASSGDSYEQYF. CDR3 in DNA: TGTGCCAGCAGTGGGGACAGCTACGAGCAGTACTTC.

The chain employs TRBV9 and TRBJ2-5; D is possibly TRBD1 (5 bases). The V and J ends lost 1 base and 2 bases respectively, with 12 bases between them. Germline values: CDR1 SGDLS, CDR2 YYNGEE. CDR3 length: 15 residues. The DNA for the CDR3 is TGTGCCAGCAGCGTAAGCATGGGGCCTCAAGAGACCCAGTACTTC. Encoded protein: CASSVSMGPQETQYF.

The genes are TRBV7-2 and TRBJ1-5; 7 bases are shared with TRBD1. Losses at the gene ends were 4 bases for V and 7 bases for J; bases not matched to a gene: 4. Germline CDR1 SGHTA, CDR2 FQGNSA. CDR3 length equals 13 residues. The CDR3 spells CASSYRTGQPQHF. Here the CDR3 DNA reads TGTGCCAGCAGCTACCGGACAGGACAGCCCCAGCATTTT.

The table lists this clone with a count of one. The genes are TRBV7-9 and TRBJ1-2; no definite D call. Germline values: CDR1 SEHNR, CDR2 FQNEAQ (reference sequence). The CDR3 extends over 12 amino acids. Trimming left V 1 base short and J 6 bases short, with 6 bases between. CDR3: CASSLVADGYTF. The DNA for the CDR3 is TGTGCCAGCAGCTTAGTGGCGGATGGCTACACCTTC.

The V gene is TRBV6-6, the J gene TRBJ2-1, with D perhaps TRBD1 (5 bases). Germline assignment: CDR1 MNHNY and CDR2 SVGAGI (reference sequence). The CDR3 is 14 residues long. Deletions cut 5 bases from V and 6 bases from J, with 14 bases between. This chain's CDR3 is CASSPYSQGNEQFF. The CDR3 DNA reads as TGTGCCAGCAGTCCTTATTCCCAGGGCAATGAGCAGTTCTTC.

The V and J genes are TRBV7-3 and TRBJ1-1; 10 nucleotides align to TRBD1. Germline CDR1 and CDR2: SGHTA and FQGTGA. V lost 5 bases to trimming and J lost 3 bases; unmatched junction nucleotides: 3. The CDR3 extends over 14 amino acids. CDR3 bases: TGTGCCAGCAGCCGACAGGGGGCGGACACTGAAGCTTTCTTT. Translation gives CASSRQGADTEAFF.

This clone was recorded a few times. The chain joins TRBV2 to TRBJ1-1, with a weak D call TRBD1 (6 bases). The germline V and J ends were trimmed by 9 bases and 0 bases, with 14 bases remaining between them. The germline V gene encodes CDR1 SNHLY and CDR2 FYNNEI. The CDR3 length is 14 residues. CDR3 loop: CARDKGGMNTEAFF. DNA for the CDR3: TGTGCCAGAGATAAGGGGGGGATGAACACTGAAGCTTTCTTT. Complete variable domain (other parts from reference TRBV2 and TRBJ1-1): EPEVTQTPSHQVTQMGQEVILRCVPISNHLYFYWYRQILGQKVEFLVSFYNNEISEKSEIFDDQFSVERPDGSNFTLKIRSTKLEDSAMYFCARDKGGMNTEAFFGQGTRLTVV.

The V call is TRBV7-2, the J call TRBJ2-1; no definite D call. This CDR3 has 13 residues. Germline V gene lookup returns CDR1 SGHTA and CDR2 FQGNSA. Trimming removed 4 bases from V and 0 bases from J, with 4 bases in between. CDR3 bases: TGTGCCAGCAGCTCCTTCTCCTACAATGAGCAGTTCTTC. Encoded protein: CASSSFSYNEQFF.

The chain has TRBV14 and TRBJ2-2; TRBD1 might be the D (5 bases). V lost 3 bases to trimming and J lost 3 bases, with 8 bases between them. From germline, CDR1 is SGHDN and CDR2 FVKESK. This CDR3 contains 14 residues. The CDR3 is CASSQGRHTGELFF. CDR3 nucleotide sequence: TGTGCCAGCAGCCAGGGGCGGCACACCGGGGAGCTGTTTTTT.

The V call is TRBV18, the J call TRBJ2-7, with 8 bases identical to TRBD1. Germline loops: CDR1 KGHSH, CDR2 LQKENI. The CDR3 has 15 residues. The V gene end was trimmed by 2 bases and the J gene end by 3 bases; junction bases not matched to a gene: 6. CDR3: CASSPSSGGFYEQYF. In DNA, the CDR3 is TGTGCCAGCTCACCAAGCTCAGGGGGCTTCTACGAGCAGTACTTC.

The CDR3 sequence is CASSAWDRNGYTF. CDR3 DNA: TGTGCCAGCAGTGCCTGGGACAGAAATGGCTACACCTTC. V usage is TRBV25-1 and J usage is TRBJ1-2; 7 nucleotides agree with TRBD1. Germline values: CDR1 MGHDK, CDR2 SYGVNS. The CDR3 loop spans 13 amino acids. After removal of 4 bases from V and 6 bases from J, the junction contained 5 bases not matched to a gene.